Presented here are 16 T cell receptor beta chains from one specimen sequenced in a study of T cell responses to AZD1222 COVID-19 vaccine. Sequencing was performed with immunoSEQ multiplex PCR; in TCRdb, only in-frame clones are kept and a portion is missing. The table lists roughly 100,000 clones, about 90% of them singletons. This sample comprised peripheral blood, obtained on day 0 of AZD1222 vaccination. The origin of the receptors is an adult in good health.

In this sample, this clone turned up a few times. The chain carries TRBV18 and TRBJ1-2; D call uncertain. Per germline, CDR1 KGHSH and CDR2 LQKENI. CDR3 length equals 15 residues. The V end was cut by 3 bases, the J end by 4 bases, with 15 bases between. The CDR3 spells CASSPGAGPSYGYTF. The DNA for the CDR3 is TGTGCCAGCTCACCGGGTGCAGGCCCTAGCTATGGCTACACCTTC.

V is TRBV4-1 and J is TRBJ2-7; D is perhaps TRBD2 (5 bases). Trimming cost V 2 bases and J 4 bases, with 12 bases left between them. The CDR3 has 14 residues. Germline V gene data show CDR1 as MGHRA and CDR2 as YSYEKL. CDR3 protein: CASSQSDYHYEQYF. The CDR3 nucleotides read TGCGCCAGCAGCCAATCAGACTACCATTACGAGCAGTACTTC.

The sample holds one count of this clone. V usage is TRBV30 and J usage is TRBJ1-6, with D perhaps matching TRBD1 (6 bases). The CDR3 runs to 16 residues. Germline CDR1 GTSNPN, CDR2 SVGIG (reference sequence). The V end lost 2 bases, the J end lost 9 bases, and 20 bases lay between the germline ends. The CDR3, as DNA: TGTGCCTGGAGTCAACGCTCGGGACACGGACCTTCACCCCTCCACTTT. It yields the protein CAWSQRSGHGPSPLHF.

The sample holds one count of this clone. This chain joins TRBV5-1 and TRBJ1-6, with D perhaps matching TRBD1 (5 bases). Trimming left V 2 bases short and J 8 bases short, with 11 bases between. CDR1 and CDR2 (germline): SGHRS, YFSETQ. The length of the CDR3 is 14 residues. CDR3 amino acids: CASSFGGGDSPLHF. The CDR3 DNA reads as TGCGCCAGCAGCTTTGGGGGAGGAGATTCACCCCTCCACTTT.

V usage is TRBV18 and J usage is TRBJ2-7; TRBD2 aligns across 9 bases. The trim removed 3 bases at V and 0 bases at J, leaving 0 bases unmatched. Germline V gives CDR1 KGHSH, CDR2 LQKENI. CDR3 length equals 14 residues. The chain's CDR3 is CASSPSGSSYEQYF. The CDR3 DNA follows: TGTGCCAGCTCACCTAGCGGGAGCTCCTACGAGCAGTACTTC.

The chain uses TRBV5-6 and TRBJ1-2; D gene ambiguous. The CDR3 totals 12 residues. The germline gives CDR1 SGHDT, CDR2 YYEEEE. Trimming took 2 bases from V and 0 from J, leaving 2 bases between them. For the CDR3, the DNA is TGTGCCAGCAGCTTCTCTAACTATGGCTACACCTTC. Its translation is CASSFSNYGYTF.

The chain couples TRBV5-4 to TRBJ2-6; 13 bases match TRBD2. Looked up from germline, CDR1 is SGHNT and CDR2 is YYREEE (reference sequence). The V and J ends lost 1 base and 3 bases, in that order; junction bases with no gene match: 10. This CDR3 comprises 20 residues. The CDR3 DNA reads TGTGCCAGCAGCTTGTTCGCGGGACTAGCGGGAAGAAGTGGGGCCAACGTCCTGACTTTC. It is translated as CASSLFAGLAGRSGANVLTF.

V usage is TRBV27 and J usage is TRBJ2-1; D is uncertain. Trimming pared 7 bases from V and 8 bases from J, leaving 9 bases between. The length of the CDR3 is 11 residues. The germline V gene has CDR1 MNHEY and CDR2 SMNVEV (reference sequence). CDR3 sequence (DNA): TGTGCCAGCAAATGGAATGATGAGCAGTTCTTC. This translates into CASKWNDEQFF.

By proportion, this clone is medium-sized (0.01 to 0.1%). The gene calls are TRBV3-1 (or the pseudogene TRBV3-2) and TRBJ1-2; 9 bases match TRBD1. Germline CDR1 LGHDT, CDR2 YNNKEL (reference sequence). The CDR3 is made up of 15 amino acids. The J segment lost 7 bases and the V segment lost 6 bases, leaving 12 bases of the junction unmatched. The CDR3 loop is CASSHASGQGSGYTF. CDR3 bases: TGTGCCAGCAGTCACGCTAGTGGACAGGGGAGTGGCTACACCTTC.

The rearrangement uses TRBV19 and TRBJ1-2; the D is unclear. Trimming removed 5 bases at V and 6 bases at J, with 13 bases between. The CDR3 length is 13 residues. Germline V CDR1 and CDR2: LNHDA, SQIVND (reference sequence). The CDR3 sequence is CASSRSREDGYTF. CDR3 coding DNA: TGTGCCAGTAGTCGGTCAAGGGAGGATGGCTACACCTTC.

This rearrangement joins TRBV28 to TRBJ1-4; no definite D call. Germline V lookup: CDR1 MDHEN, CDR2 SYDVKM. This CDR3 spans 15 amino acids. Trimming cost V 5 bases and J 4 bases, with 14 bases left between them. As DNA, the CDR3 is TGTGCCAGCAGTCCCCTTTTCGGGCGTAATGAAAAACTGTTTTTT. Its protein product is CASSPLFGRNEKLFF.

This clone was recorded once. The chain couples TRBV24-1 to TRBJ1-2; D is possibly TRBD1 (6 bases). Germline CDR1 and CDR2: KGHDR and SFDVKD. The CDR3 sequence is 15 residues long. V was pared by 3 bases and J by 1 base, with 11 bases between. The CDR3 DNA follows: TGTGCCACCAGTGATGCCCGGACAGATAACTATGGCTACACCTTC. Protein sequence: CATSDARTDNYGYTF.

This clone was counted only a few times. CDR3 nucleotides: TGTGCCAGCAGCCTTACCTCCTACGAGCAGTACTTC. This translates into CASSLTSYEQYF. The V and J genes are TRBV7-6 and TRBJ2-7; D is ambiguous. V was clipped by 5 bases and J by 0 bases, with 5 bases between them. The CDR3 runs to 12 residues. CDR1 and CDR2 (germline): SGHVS, FNYEAQ.

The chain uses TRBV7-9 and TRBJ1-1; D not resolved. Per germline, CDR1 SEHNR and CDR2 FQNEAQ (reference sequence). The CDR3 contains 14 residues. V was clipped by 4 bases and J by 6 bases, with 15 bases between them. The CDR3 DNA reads TGTGCCAGCAGCTGGGAGGGTGATATCGCTGAAGCTTTCTTT. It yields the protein CASSWEGDIAEAFF.

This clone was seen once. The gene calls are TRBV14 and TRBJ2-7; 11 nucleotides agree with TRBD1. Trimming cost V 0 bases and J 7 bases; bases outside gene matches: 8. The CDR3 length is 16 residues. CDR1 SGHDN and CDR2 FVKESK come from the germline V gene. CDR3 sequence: CASSQEQGQGAWEQYF. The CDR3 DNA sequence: TGTGCCAGCAGCCAAGAACAAGGACAGGGGGCTTGGGAGCAGTACTTC.

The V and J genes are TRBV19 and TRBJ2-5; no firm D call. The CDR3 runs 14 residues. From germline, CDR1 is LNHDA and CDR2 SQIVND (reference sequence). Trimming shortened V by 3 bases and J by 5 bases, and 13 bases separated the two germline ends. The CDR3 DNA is TGTGCCAGTAGTATCTACAGTTCCTATGAGACCCAGTACTTC. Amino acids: CASSIYSSYETQYF.